The 22 T cell receptor beta chains in this list originate from one sample, sequenced in a study of blood T cell repertoires in COVID-19. This table comes from immunoSEQ multiplex PCR, and its TCRdb copy is limited to in-frame clones, with some not included. The sample includes some 260,000 clones, around nine tenths of them seen just once. The sequencing sample was made of PBMCs or T cells enriched from blood (not recorded which). These receptors all come from a young woman who had recovered from COVID-19.

The chain carries TRBV28 and TRBJ2-1; 12 positions match TRBD2. The germline V gene has CDR1 MDHEN and CDR2 SYDVKM. The CDR3 length is 19 residues. The V segment lost 4 bases and the J segment 8 bases; nucleotides outside the gene matches: 18. CDR3 bases: TGTGCCAGCAGTTCACCTATAAAGCTAGCGGGAGGGCTTTTGTATGAGCAGTTCTTC. As protein: CASSSPIKLAGGLLYEQFF.

The chain employs TRBV4-1 and TRBJ1-2; 8 bases align to TRBD1. Germline V gene sequence: CDR1 MGHRA, CDR2 YSYEKL. This CDR3 contains 15 residues. J was trimmed by 1 base and V by 0 bases; bases with no gene match: 1. The CDR3 sequence is CASSQETGVNYGYTF. CDR3 DNA: TGCGCCAGCAGCCAAGAGACAGGGGTTAACTATGGCTACACCTTC.

The chain recombines TRBV27 with TRBJ2-3; TRBD1 agrees at 9 bases. The CDR3 is made up of 16 amino acids. CDR1 is MNHEY and CDR2 is SMNVEV in the germline V gene (reference sequence). Losses at the gene ends were 5 bases for V and 3 bases for J; bases not matched to a gene: 9. The CDR3 loop is CASSNRPGQGTDTQYF. The CDR3 DNA follows: TGTGCCAGCAGTAACCGACCGGGACAGGGAACAGATACGCAGTATTTT.

The chain employs TRBV24-1 and TRBJ2-1; 11 bases are a match to TRBD1. CDR3 length: 17 amino acids. Germline V lookup: CDR1 KGHDR, CDR2 SFDVKD. J lost 7 bases, V lost 9 bases, and 16 bases had no gene match. As DNA, the CDR3 is TGTGCCACCCAAGGGATCATAGGACAGGGGGCGTTTAATGAGCAGTTCTTC. As protein: CATQGIIGQGAFNEQFF.

V gene TRBV13 combines with J gene TRBJ2-3, with no clear D. CDR3 size: 12 residues. Germline V lookup: CDR1 PRHDT, CDR2 FYEKMQ (reference sequence). V dropped 0 bases and J dropped 6 bases, with 4 bases sitting between them. Here the CDR3 reads CASSLGGDTQYF. The CDR3 bases are TGTGCCAGCAGCTTAGGCGGTGATACGCAGTATTTT. The complete variable domain, with remaining parts taken from reference TRBV13 and TRBJ2-3, reads AAGVIQSPRHLIKEKRETATLKCYPIPRHDTVYWYQQGPGQDPQFLISFYEKMQSDKGSIPDRFSAQQFSDYHSELNMSSLELGDSALYFCASSLGGDTQYFGPGTRLTVL.

The chain uses TRBV15 and TRBJ2-7, with D perhaps matching TRBD2 (5 bases). This CDR3 comprises 14 residues. The germline V gene encodes CDR1 LNHNV and CDR2 YYDKDF (reference sequence). Trimming shortened V by 0 bases and J by 3 bases, and 9 bases separated the two germline ends. CDR3 DNA sequence: TGTGCCACCAGCAGAGACAGGACTTACTACGAGCAGTACTTC. This encodes CATSRDRTYYEQYF.

The chain recombines TRBV18 with TRBJ1-4, with 7 bases matching TRBD1. This CDR3 has 16 residues. Germline-derived CDR1 and CDR2 are KGHSH and LQKENI. J was trimmed by 0 bases and V by 4 bases; bases with no gene match: 5. As DNA, the CDR3 is TGTGCCAGCTCACGCCGGGACAGCGCAACTAATGAAAAACTGTTTTTT. Encoded protein: CASSRRDSATNEKLFF.

This chain uses TRBV4-3 with TRBJ1-6; no firm D call. Trimming removed 0 bases from V and 5 bases from J, with 14 bases in between. CDR1 and CDR2 (germline): LGHNA, YSLEER. The CDR3 has 17 amino acids. The CDR3 spells CASSQDPPGVDNSPLHF. The CDR3 nucleotides are TGCGCCAGCAGCCAAGATCCCCCCGGGGTTGATAATTCACCCCTCCACTTT.

The chain has TRBV5-1 and TRBJ2-7, with 7 nucleotides matching TRBD1. The length of the CDR3 is 14 residues. CDR1 SGHRS and CDR2 YFSETQ come from the germline V gene. V trimming: 5 bases; J trimming: 2 bases; junction bases outside the gene matches: 7. CDR3 coding DNA: TGCGCCAGCAGTCCTACGGGACAGACCTACGAGCAGTACTTC. This translates into CASSPTGQTYEQYF.

This chain uses TRBV28 with TRBJ2-3; the match to TRBD2 covers 9 bases. The CDR3 consists of 20 residues. V shed 1 base and J 0 bases; nucleotides not matched to a gene: 14. Looked up from germline, CDR1 is MDHEN and CDR2 is SYDVKM. The CDR3 sequence is CASSLFFGRLADTSTDTQYF. CDR3 nucleotide sequence: TGTGCCAGCAGTTTATTCTTTGGGAGACTAGCGGACACTAGCACAGATACGCAGTATTTT.

The chain uses TRBV4-2 and TRBJ2-2; 8 nucleotides agree with TRBD1. The V gene's germline CDR1 is LGHNA and CDR2 YNFKEQ. The CDR3 loop spans 16 amino acids. V shed 6 bases and J 0 bases; nucleotides not matched to a gene: 6. CDR3 region: CASRTGAKSNTGELFF. The DNA of the CDR3 is TGTGCCAGCAGGACAGGGGCTAAGTCGAACACCGGGGAGCTGTTTTTT.

V gene TRBV19 combines with J gene TRBJ1-4; D remains ambiguous. CDR3 length equals 13 residues. Germline loops: CDR1 LNHDA, CDR2 SQIVND (reference sequence). V was cut by 4 bases and J by 7 bases, with 10 bases left in between. The CDR3 bases are TGTGCCAGTAGTAGGATGGAGGGTGAAAAACTGTTTTTT. Its translation: CASSRMEGEKLFF.

The V call is TRBV10-3, the J call TRBJ1-2, with D hard to call. The CDR3 covers 13 residues. With 2 bases removed from V and 8 bases from J, the gap between germline ends came to 12 bases. CDR1 is ENHRY, CDR2 SYGVKD, per germline. The CDR3 spells CAISETPDKGYTF. The DNA for the CDR3 is TGTGCCATCAGTGAGACACCTGACAAGGGCTACACCTTC.

CDR3 in amino acids: CASSFRDKGYYNEQFF. The DNA of the CDR3 is TGTGCCAGCAGCTTCCGGGACAAGGGTTATTACAATGAGCAGTTCTTC. The V call is TRBV7-9, the J call TRBJ2-1, with D perhaps TRBD1 (6 bases). Germline V gene data show CDR1 as SEHNR and CDR2 as FQNEAQ (reference sequence). Trimming pared 3 bases from V and 4 bases from J, leaving 16 bases between. CDR3 length equals 16 residues. Complete variable domain (other parts from reference TRBV7-9 and TRBJ2-1): DTGVSQNPRHKITKRGQNVTFRCDPISEHNRLYWYRQTLGQGPEFLTYFQNEAQLEKSRLLSDRFSAERPKGSFSTLEIQRTEQGDSAMYLCASSFRDKGYYNEQFFGPGTRLTVL.

The CDR3 sequence: CASSPSGFDEQFF. The CDR3 nucleotides are TGTGCCAGCAGCCCTAGCGGGTTCGATGAGCAGTTCTTC. The chain carries TRBV28 and TRBJ2-1; TRBD2 agrees at 8 bases. The V segment lost 6 bases and the J segment 8 bases; nucleotides outside the gene matches: 6. Germline V gene lookup returns CDR1 MDHEN and CDR2 SYDVKM. The CDR3 loop spans 13 amino acids.

The gene calls are TRBV24-1 and TRBJ2-7; 7 nucleotides align to TRBD2. After removal of 0 bases from V and 5 bases from J, the junction contained 6 bases not matched to a gene. Germline V gene sequence: CDR1 KGHDR, CDR2 SFDVKD. The CDR3 is made up of 15 amino acids. The CDR3 bases are TGTGCCACCAGTGATTTGGGGGGGGGTCTCCACGAGCAGTACTTC. This encodes CATSDLGGGLHEQYF.

The chain employs TRBV5-6 and TRBJ1-2; D not certain. Per germline, CDR1 SGHDT and CDR2 YYEEEE. This CDR3 is 12 amino acids long. Trimming left V 4 bases short and J 0 bases short, with 4 bases between. The CDR3, as DNA: TGTGCCAGCAGCCTTACTAACTATGGCTACACCTTC. Translation gives CASSLTNYGYTF. The full variable domain, with the rest looked up from reference TRBV5-6 and TRBJ1-2, is DAGVTQSPTHLIKTRGQQVTLRCSPKSGHDTVSWYQQALGQGPQFIFQYYEEEERQRGNFPDRFSGHQFPNYSSELNVNALLLGDSALYLCASSLTNYGYTFGSGTRLTVV.

The rearrangement uses TRBV19 and TRBJ1-6; no clear D. Trimming pared 3 bases from V and 4 bases from J, leaving 10 bases between. CDR3 size: 15 residues. CDR1 is LNHDA and CDR2 is SQIVND in the germline V gene (reference sequence). DNA of the CDR3: TGTGCCAGTAGTATGTCTGATACTTATAATTCACCCCTCCACTTT. It yields the protein CASSMSDTYNSPLHF.

The chain carries TRBV7-9 and TRBJ2-5; D gene unclear. The germline gives CDR1 SEHNR, CDR2 FQNEAQ (reference sequence). The V and J ends lost 2 bases and 2 bases respectively, with 9 bases between them. The CDR3 covers 14 residues. Written as DNA, the CDR3 is TGTGCCAGCAGCTTATTTACAGCTCAAGAGACCCAGTACTTC. This gives the protein CASSLFTAQETQYF.

This clone was seen once. The V call is TRBV12-3 or TRBV12-4, the J call TRBJ2-1; tentative D call: TRBD1 (5 bases). The CDR3 spans 11 residues. Trimming cost V 7 bases and J 7 bases, with 8 bases left between them. The CDR3 sequence is CASKGANEQFF. CDR3 coding DNA: TGTGCCAGCAAAGGGGCGAATGAGCAGTTCTTC.

This clone was seen just once. The chain has TRBV25-1 and TRBJ1-1, with D maybe TRBD1 (6 bases). The CDR3 is made up of 17 amino acids. Trimming removed 5 bases at V and 4 bases at J, with 23 bases between. Looked up from germline, CDR1 is MGHDK and CDR2 is SYGVNS. The DNA for the CDR3 is TGTGCCAGCAGTACCCACGACAGGCTCAAGGGAAGCACTGAAGCTTTCTTT. Encoded protein: CASSTHDRLKGSTEAFF.

The chain is built from TRBV4-3 and TRBJ1-1; D possibly corresponds to TRBD1 (5 bases). The length of the CDR3 is 15 residues. CDR1 is LGHNA, CDR2 YSLEER, per germline. The V end was cut by 2 bases, the J end by 1 base, with 11 bases between. For the CDR3, the DNA is TGCGCCAGCAGCCAACTAGGCAGGGCGAACACTGAAGCTTTCTTT. This translates into CASSQLGRANTEAFF.